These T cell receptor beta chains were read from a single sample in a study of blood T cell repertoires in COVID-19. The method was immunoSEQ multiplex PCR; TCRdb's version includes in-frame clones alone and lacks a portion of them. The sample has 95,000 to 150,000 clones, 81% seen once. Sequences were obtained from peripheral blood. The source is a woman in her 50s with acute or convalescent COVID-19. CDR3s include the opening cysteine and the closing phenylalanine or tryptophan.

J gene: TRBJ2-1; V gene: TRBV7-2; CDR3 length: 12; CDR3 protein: CASRLSVDEQFF
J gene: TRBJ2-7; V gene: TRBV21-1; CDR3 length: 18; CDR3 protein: CASSNLAGGPHKTYEQYF
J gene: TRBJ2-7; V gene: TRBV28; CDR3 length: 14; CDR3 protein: CASSTTTRSYEQYF
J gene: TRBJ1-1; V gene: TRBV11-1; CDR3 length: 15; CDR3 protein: CASSLGGVRNTEAFF
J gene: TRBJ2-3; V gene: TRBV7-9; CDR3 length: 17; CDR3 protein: CASSLGAGGLITDTQYF
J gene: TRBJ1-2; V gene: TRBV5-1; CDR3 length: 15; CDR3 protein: CASSLEWGQNYGYTF
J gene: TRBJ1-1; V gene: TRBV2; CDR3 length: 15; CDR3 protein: CASSMEAGENTEAFF
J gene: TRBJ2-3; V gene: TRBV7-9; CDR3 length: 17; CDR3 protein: CASSSIRPDRTTDTQYF
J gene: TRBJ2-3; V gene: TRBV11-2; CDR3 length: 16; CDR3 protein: CASRPRGQGFTDTQYF
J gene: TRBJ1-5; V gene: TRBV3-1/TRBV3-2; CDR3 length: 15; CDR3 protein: CASSQDLTGSQPQHF
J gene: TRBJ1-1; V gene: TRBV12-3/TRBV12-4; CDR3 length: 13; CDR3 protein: CASSFSPRTEAFF
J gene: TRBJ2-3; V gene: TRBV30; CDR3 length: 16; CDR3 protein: CAWTSLREASTDTQYF
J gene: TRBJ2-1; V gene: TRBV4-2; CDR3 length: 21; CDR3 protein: CASSQSWASGGVLSSYNEQFF
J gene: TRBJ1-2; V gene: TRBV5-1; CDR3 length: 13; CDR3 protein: CASGSGSLNGYTF
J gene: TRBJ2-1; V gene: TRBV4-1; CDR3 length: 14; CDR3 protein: CASSPGLANNEQFF
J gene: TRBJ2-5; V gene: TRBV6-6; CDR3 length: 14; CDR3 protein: CASSRGGGQETQYF
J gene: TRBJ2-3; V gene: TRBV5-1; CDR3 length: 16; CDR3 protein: CASSPGWGRSTDTQYF
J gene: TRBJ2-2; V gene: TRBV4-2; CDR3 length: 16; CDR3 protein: CASSQEGGGLVGELFF
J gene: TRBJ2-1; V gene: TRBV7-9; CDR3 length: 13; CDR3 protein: CASSHGQLNEQFF
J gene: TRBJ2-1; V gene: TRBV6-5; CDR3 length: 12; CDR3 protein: CASSYSAGVQFF
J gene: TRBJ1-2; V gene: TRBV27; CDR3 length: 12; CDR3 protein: CASSLKGDGYTF
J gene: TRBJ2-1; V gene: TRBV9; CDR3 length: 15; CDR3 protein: CASSVRDGASNEQFF
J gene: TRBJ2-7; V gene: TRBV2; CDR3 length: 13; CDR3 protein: CASRTELFGEQYF
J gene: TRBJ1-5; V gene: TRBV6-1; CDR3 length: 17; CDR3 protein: CASSVSSAGSGNQPQHF
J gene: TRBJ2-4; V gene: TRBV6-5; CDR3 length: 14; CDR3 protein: CASRSGAPKNIQYF
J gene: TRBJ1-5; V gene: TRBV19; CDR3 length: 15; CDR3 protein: CASTLDSSSNQPQHF
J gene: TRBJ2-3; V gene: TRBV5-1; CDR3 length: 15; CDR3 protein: CASSLAPGQMDTQYF
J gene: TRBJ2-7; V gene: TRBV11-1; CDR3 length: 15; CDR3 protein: CASSLGSRGTYEQYF
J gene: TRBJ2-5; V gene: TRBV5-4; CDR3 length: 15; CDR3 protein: CASSPQSTGQETQYF
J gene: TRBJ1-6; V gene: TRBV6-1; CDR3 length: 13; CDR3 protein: CASSEGSPTPLHF
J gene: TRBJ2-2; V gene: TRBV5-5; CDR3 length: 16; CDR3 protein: CASSFGSGAGTGELFF
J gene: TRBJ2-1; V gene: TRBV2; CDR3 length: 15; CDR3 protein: CASSVDTVTYNEQFF
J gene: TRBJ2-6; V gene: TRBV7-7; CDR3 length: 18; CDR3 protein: CASSLRSPGASGANVLTF
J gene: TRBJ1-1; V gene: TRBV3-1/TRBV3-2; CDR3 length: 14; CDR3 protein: CASSQTGANTEAFF
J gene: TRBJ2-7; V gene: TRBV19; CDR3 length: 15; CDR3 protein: CASSWGLASLYEQYF
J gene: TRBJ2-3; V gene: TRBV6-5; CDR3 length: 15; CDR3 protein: CASSRLTSGTDTQYF
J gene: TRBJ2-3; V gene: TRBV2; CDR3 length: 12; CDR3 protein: CASAPYSDTQYF
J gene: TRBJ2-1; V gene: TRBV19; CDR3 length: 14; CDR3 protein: CASSRSGAYNEQFF
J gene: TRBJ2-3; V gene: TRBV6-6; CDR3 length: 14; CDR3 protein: CASSRTGSTDTQYF
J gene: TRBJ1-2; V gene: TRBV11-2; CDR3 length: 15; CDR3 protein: CASSSQGGQGNGYTF
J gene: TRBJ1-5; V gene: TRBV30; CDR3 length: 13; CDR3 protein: CAWSGTDDQPQHF
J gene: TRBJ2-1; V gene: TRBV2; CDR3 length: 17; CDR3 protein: CASSKKRQPPSYNEQFF
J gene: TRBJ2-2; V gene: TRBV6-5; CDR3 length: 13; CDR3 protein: CASRAGFGGELFF
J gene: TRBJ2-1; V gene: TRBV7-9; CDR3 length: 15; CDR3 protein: CASSLGLAPKNEQFF
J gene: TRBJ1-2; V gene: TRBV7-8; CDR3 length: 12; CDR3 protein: CASSLDVGGYTF
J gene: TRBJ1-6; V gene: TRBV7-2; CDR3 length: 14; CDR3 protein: CASLRQGLGSPLHF
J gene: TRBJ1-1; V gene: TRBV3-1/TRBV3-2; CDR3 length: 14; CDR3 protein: CASSQTGPNTEAFF
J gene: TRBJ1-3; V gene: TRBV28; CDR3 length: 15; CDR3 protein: CASSLSGSGRNTIYF
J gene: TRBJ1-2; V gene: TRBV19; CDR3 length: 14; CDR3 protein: CASSLGTNSHGYTF
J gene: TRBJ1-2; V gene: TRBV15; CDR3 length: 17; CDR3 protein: CATSRDGGDRGYYGYTF
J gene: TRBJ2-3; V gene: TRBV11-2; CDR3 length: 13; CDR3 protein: CASSLGLGDTQYF
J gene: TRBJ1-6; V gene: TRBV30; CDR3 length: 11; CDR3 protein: CAWSVSSPLHF
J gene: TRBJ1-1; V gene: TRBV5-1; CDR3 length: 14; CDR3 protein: CASSLTGRGTEAFF
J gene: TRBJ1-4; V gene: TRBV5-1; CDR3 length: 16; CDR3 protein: CASSPSGTRNNEKLFF
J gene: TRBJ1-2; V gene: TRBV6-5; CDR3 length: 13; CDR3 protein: CASSSVAGGGYTF
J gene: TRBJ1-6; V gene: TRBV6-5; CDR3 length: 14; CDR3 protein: CASNLRGRESPLHF
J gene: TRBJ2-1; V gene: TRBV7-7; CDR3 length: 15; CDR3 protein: CASSLGTGDYNEQFF